A selection of T cell receptor beta chains follows, all from one sample in a study of blood T cell repertoires in COVID-19. Profiled with immunoSEQ multiplex PCR; TCRdb holds only in-frame clones, not every one. The sample consists of more than 150,000 clones, about 90% of them appearing once. Source material: peripheral blood. These receptors were collected from a man in his sixties or seventies with active or convalescent COVID-19. The CDR3 runs from the conserved cysteine through the conserved F or W. The order of the fields is CDR3 protein, CDR3 DNA, D gene, V gene, CDR3 length, clone size, J gene. A D gene is named only where the DNA matches it firmly. Clone size is stated in some rows and not others, as once, few, many or a class when expanded.

cdr3_aa: CAGGMANYGYTF; cdr3_nt: TGTGCCGGCGGAATGGCTAACTATGGCTACACCTTC; d_call: NA; v_call: TRBV7-9; cdr3_length: 12; clone_size: NA; j_call: TRBJ1-2
cdr3_aa: CASSLGGGANTGELFF; cdr3_nt: TGCGCCAGCAGCTTGGGTGGCGGAGCGAACACCGGGGAGCTGTTTTTT; d_call: NA; v_call: TRBV5-1; cdr3_length: 16; clone_size: NA; j_call: TRBJ2-2
cdr3_aa: CASSHGLAGVVTQYF; cdr3_nt: TGTGCCAGCAGCCATGGACTAGCGGGAGTGGTTACGCAGTATTTT; d_call: TRBD2; v_call: TRBV7-8; cdr3_length: 15; clone_size: NA; j_call: TRBJ2-3
cdr3_aa: CASSLDTAFGNTIYF; cdr3_nt: TGTGCCAGCAGCTTAGATACAGCCTTTGGAAACACCATATATTTT; d_call: NA; v_call: TRBV11-2; cdr3_length: 15; clone_size: NA; j_call: TRBJ1-3
cdr3_aa: CASSYGQGLAYNEQFF; cdr3_nt: TGTGCCAGCAGTTACGGACAGGGGTTAGCCTACAATGAGCAGTTCTTC; d_call: TRBD1; v_call: TRBV6-6; cdr3_length: 16; clone_size: once; j_call: TRBJ2-1
cdr3_aa: CASSYFGVQPQHF; cdr3_nt: TGTGCCAGCAGTTATTTCGGGGTGCAGCCCCAGCATTTT; d_call: NA; v_call: TRBV6-2/TRBV6-3; cdr3_length: 13; clone_size: NA; j_call: TRBJ1-5
cdr3_aa: CASSPTWTSGTDTQYF; cdr3_nt: TGTGCCAGCAGCCCCACTTGGACTAGCGGCACAGATACGCAGTATTTT; d_call: TRBD2; v_call: TRBV7-9; cdr3_length: 16; clone_size: few; j_call: TRBJ2-3
cdr3_aa: CASSLAQHRNTEAFF; cdr3_nt: TGTGCCAGCAGCTTAGCTCAACACCGGAACACTGAAGCTTTCTTT; d_call: NA; v_call: TRBV7-2; cdr3_length: 15; clone_size: NA; j_call: TRBJ1-1
cdr3_aa: CAISETSGEDNSPLHF; cdr3_nt: TGTGCCATCAGTGAGACTTCGGGAGAAGATAATTCACCCCTCCACTTT; d_call: NA; v_call: TRBV10-3; cdr3_length: 16; clone_size: once; j_call: TRBJ1-6
cdr3_aa: CASSQDLGRGGYTF; cdr3_nt: TGCGCCAGCAGCCAAGATCTGGGCAGGGGAGGCTACACCTTC; d_call: NA; v_call: TRBV4-1; cdr3_length: 14; clone_size: NA; j_call: TRBJ1-2
cdr3_aa: CASSLTGTYQETQYF; cdr3_nt: TGCGCCAGCAGCTTGACAGGAACGTACCAAGAGACCCAGTACTTC; d_call: NA; v_call: TRBV5-1; cdr3_length: 15; clone_size: NA; j_call: TRBJ2-5
cdr3_aa: CASSLFGLTQETQYF; cdr3_nt: TGTGCCAGCAGCCTCTTCGGACTCACCCAAGAGACCCAGTACTTC; d_call: NA; v_call: TRBV9; cdr3_length: 15; clone_size: NA; j_call: TRBJ2-5
cdr3_aa: CASSNRDRAYGYTF; cdr3_nt: TGTGCCAGCAGCAACCGGGACAGGGCCTATGGCTACACCTTC; d_call: TRBD1; v_call: TRBV9; cdr3_length: 14; clone_size: few; j_call: TRBJ1-2
cdr3_aa: CATSRERPSYEQYF; cdr3_nt: TGTGCCACCAGCAGAGAGCGTCCTAGTTACGAGCAGTACTTC; d_call: NA; v_call: TRBV15; cdr3_length: 14; clone_size: few; j_call: TRBJ2-7
cdr3_aa: CASSLWGQGDYGYTF; cdr3_nt: TGTGCCAGCAGCTTATGGGGGCAGGGAGACTATGGCTACACCTTC; d_call: NA; v_call: TRBV7-9; cdr3_length: 15; clone_size: NA; j_call: TRBJ1-2
cdr3_aa: CATSGEGVVEFF; cdr3_nt: TGTGCCACCTCTGGGGAGGGCGTCGTTGAGTTCTTC; d_call: TRBD2; v_call: TRBV6-5; cdr3_length: 12; clone_size: NA; j_call: TRBJ2-1
cdr3_aa: CASKEAGAYTQYF; cdr3_nt: TGTGCCAGCAAGGAGGCGGGAGCATATACGCAGTATTTT; d_call: TRBD2; v_call: TRBV6-5; cdr3_length: 13; clone_size: NA; j_call: TRBJ2-3
cdr3_aa: CASSPATGQGPEAFF; cdr3_nt: TGTGCCAGCAGCCCCGCGACAGGGCAAGGTCCCGAAGCTTTCTTT; d_call: TRBD1; v_call: TRBV5-8; cdr3_length: 15; clone_size: NA; j_call: TRBJ1-1
cdr3_aa: CSVASSTREQYF; cdr3_nt: TGCAGCGTTGCCAGCTCTACGAGGGAGCAGTACTTC; d_call: NA; v_call: TRBV29-1; cdr3_length: 12; clone_size: NA; j_call: TRBJ2-7
cdr3_aa: CASSLLTSGSTYEQYF; cdr3_nt: TGTGCCAGCAGCTTACTCACTAGCGGGAGTACCTACGAGCAGTACTTC; d_call: TRBD2; v_call: TRBV7-8; cdr3_length: 16; clone_size: NA; j_call: TRBJ2-7
cdr3_aa: CASNQGGNQPQHF; cdr3_nt: TGTGCCAGTAATCAGGGGGGCAATCAGCCCCAGCATTTT; d_call: TRBD1; v_call: TRBV19; cdr3_length: 13; clone_size: NA; j_call: TRBJ1-5
cdr3_aa: CASRLATYEQYF; cdr3_nt: TGTGCCAGCAGACTAGCGACCTACGAGCAGTACTTC; d_call: TRBD2; v_call: TRBV7-2; cdr3_length: 12; clone_size: NA; j_call: TRBJ2-7
cdr3_aa: CASSPGYTEAFF; cdr3_nt: TGTGCCAGCAGTCCAGGTTATACTGAAGCTTTCTTT; d_call: NA; v_call: TRBV6-6; cdr3_length: 12; clone_size: NA; j_call: TRBJ1-1
cdr3_aa: CASSPTQGNTEAFF; cdr3_nt: TGTGCCAGCAGTCCCACACAGGGGAACACTGAAGCTTTCTTT; d_call: NA; v_call: TRBV3-1/TRBV3-2; cdr3_length: 14; clone_size: NA; j_call: TRBJ1-1
cdr3_aa: CASSGTTNTEAFF; cdr3_nt: TGTGCCAGTTCCGGGACAACGAACACTGAAGCTTTCTTT; d_call: NA; v_call: TRBV19; cdr3_length: 13; clone_size: few; j_call: TRBJ1-1
cdr3_aa: CASSLSTGVGNTIYF; cdr3_nt: TGTGCCAGCAGCTTGTCGACAGGGGTCGGAAACACCATATATTTT; d_call: TRBD1; v_call: TRBV7-9; cdr3_length: 15; clone_size: NA; j_call: TRBJ1-3